This T cell receptor (beta chain) was documented in a study of blood T cell repertoires in COVID-19. Looking at the study overall: The samples span acute and convalescent COVID-19 from the United States, Italy and Spain. Nucleic acid was either cDNA or gDNA, and it came from T cells, B-cell-depleted T cells, or PBMCs.

Per germline, CDR1 LNHDA and CDR2 SQIVND (reference sequence). The length of the CDR3 is 15 residues. J gave up 0 bases and V 7 bases, and 6 bases lay outside the gene matches. Original handling: The assay estimated nucleated cells by amplifying reference gene primers. The protocol was immunoSEQ multiplex PCR, while the TCRdb copy is restricted to in-frame clones and leaves out a portion. V and J calls and clone size come straight from that table; D and trimming were deduced from the DNA. The sample lists about 190,000 clones, 80% to 90% occurring once. The sample comprised peripheral blood. The chain has TRBV19 and TRBJ1-3; 7 bases are shared with TRBD1. The receptor comes from a man over 45 with active or convalescent COVID-19. As DNA, the CDR3 is TGTGCCAGTACAAGGGGGCCATCCTCTGGAAACACCATATATTTT. Translation gives CASTRGPSSGNTIYF.